These 5 T cell receptor beta chains originate from one sample sequenced in a study of CD8+ T cells in alopecia areata (dated by TCRdb to 2017 to 2018). Receptor libraries were prepared by the immunoSEQ multiplex PCR assay. RNA was extracted from all samples and reverse transcribed into cDNA, which served as template for TCR sequencing. The table comes from immuneACCESS by way of TCRdb, which keeps in-frame sequences with V and J called. Part of the clones is missing from these tables; in studies checked, under half for an unresolved V gene and the rest for unknown reasons. Recorded for this sample are some 170,000 clones; 67% of them occurred a single time. The ten most abundant clones make up around 10% of the sample. This sample's time point label indicates: baseline before oral tofacitinib. The specimen comprised CD8+ T cells sorted from blood, sampled at week 0. Receptors were obtained from a human donor with alopecia areata.

The chain carries TRBV5-1 and TRBJ1-2; TRBD1 aligns across 8 bases. The CDR3 covers 14 residues. The V and J ends lost 4 bases and 2 bases, in that order; junction bases with no gene match: 4. Per the germline V gene, CDR1 is SGHRS and CDR2 is YFSETQ. The CDR3 region is CASSPWTGNYGYTF. CDR3 coding DNA: TGCGCCAGCAGCCCCTGGACAGGGAACTATGGCTACACCTTC.

The chain couples TRBV9 to TRBJ1-1; the D gene is possibly TRBD1 (6 bases). The CDR3 spans 15 residues. The V gene's germline CDR1 is SGDLS and CDR2 YYNGEE. Between the trimmed V and J ends, which lost 4 bases and 0 bases, there was a span of 13 bases. CDR3 in DNA: TGTGCCAGCAGCTTACGGACAGAGATGAACACTGAAGCTTTCTTT. Protein sequence: CASSLRTEMNTEAFF.

In this sample, this clone turned up a few times. The chain is built from TRBV27 and TRBJ1-6, with D uncertain. The germline gives CDR1 MNHEY, CDR2 SMNVEV (reference sequence). The germline V and J ends were trimmed by 2 bases and 12 bases, with 11 bases remaining between them. The CDR3 has 13 amino acids. CDR3 protein: CASSLKQTRPLHF. As DNA, the CDR3 is TGTGCCAGCAGTTTAAAACAAACCAGACCCCTCCACTTT.

This clone has ten or more counts. The chain is built from TRBV10-3 and TRBJ2-1; D not resolved. Germline V gene lookup returns CDR1 ENHRY and CDR2 SYGVKD. This CDR3 has 14 amino acids. V lost 11 bases, J lost 0 bases, and 14 bases lay in between. Written as DNA, the CDR3 is TGTGCCGTAAACCAAGAGAGCTCCTACAATGAGCAGTTCTTC. It is translated as CAVNQESSYNEQFF.

This sequence joins TRBV29-1 and TRBJ1-2; D is possibly TRBD1 (5 bases). The CDR3 is made up of 11 amino acids. CDR1 is SQVTM, CDR2 ANQGSEA, per germline. V gave up 4 bases and J gave up 12 bases, with 15 bases separating them. For the CDR3, the DNA is TGCAGCGTTGGGCTTCGGGGGGGAGACACCTTC. It encodes CSVGLRGGDTF. The full variable domain, rest sourced from reference TRBV29-1 and TRBJ1-2, is SAVISQKPSRDICQRGTSLTIQCQVDSQVTMMFWYRQQPGQSLTLIATANQGSEATYESGFVIDKFPISRPNLTFSTLTVSNMSPEDSSIYLCSVGLRGGDTFGSGTRLTVV.